This note documents a single T cell receptor beta chain sequence. The antigen remains undetermined. Other nucleotide sequences from this sample produce the same CDR3. Germline V gives CDR1 LNHNV, CDR2 YYDKDF (reference sequence). The CDR3 totals 13 residues. Trimming pared 0 bases from V and 4 bases from J, leaving 7 bases between. Sequencing relied on a cDNA template that was reverse transcribed from extracted RNA. TCRdb's table, derived via immunoSEQ multiplex PCR, lists solely in-frame clones and lacks some. Of about 160,000 clones listed, around 71% were seen once; the top ten hold more than 0.7%. Treatment specified: oral pan-JAK inhibitor, 5-10 mg twice daily. Alopecia areata patients provided lesional scalp punch biopsies and peripheral blood. PBMCs were stained for CD3, CD4 and CD8, and CD4+ and CD8+ T cells were sorted. The sample comes from a study of CD8+ T cells in alopecia areata. Study-level results: In scalp samples, resident alphabeta T cells of normal skin are also sequenced. Whereas mice showed it more clearly, TCR sharing across patients was murkier, possibly because of HLA.

This TCR was sampled from a human donor with alopecia areata. The chain couples TRBV15 to TRBJ2-7, with no clear D. The sequenced sample was CD4+ T cells sorted from blood, obtained at week 4, from a patient treated with tofacitinib. In nucleotides, the CDR3 is TGTGCCACCAGCAGAGATGTGGGTTACGAGCAGTACTTC. This gives the protein CATSRDVGYEQYF.